This entry lists 6 T cell receptor beta chains sequenced from one sample in a study of T cell responses to AZD1222 COVID-19 vaccine. Produced via immunoSEQ multiplex PCR; TCRdb's table is partial and in-frame only. The table shows some 130,000 clones, with approximately 90% occurring only once. Material: peripheral blood, obtained on day 0 of AZD1222 vaccination. The receptors were gathered from an adult in good health.

In this sample, this clone turned up once. V is TRBV28 and J is TRBJ2-7, with D possibly TRBD2 on 6 matching bases. Germline V lookup: CDR1 MDHEN, CDR2 SYDVKM. V was shortened by 10 bases and J by 3 bases, with 16 bases between the two germline ends. The CDR3 covers 13 residues. The chain's CDR3 is CATGEAGNYEQYF. The CDR3 DNA is TGTGCCACCGGAGAGGCGGGGAACTACGAGCAGTACTTC.

This chain uses TRBV2 with TRBJ1-1; D possibly corresponds to TRBD1 (5 bases). Germline lookup yields CDR1 SNHLY and CDR2 FYNNEI. Trimming removed 11 bases at V and 0 bases at J, with 13 bases between. The CDR3 is made up of 13 amino acids. This CDR3 is CAFMGGMNTEAFF. The CDR3 bases are TGTGCCTTCATGGGGGGTATGAACACTGAAGCTTTCTTT.

The V call is TRBV6-5, the J call TRBJ1-1; weak D call: TRBD1 (5 bases). Trimming took 1 base from V and 6 from J, leaving 12 bases between them. Germline V CDR1 and CDR2: MNHEY, SVGAGI. This CDR3 spans 14 amino acids. CDR3 loop: CASSYLRDQSEAFF. For the CDR3, the DNA is TGTGCCAGCAGTTACTTGCGGGACCAATCTGAAGCTTTCTTT.

This chain joins TRBV28 and TRBJ1-2, with D hard to call. CDR1 and CDR2 from the germline V gene are MDHEN and SYDVKM. Trimming removed 5 bases from V and 2 bases from J, with 21 bases in between. The CDR3 runs 17 residues. This CDR3 reads CASSPRYERRANYGYTF. The CDR3 DNA reads TGTGCCAGCAGTCCCCGTTACGAGCGGAGGGCAAACTATGGCTACACCTTC.

The rearrangement links TRBV7-9 to TRBJ1-5; D may be TRBD1 (5 bases). This CDR3 comprises 13 residues. CDR1 is SEHNR, CDR2 FQNEAQ, per germline (reference sequence). The germline V and J ends were trimmed by 9 bases and 5 bases, with 14 bases remaining between them. CDR3 coding DNA: TGTGCCAGTGCGAGGGGAGAGGATCAGCCCCAGCATTTT. The encoded protein is CASARGEDQPQHF.

The rearrangement uses TRBV5-1 and TRBJ2-5; 7 bases are shared with TRBD1. The V and J ends lost 0 bases and 5 bases, in that order; junction bases with no gene match: 4. Germline assignment: CDR1 SGHRS and CDR2 YFSETQ. The CDR3 has 14 residues. The CDR3 loop reads CASSLEGGGETQYF. The CDR3 nucleotides are TGCGCCAGCAGCTTGGAAGGGGGCGGGGAGACCCAGTACTTC.